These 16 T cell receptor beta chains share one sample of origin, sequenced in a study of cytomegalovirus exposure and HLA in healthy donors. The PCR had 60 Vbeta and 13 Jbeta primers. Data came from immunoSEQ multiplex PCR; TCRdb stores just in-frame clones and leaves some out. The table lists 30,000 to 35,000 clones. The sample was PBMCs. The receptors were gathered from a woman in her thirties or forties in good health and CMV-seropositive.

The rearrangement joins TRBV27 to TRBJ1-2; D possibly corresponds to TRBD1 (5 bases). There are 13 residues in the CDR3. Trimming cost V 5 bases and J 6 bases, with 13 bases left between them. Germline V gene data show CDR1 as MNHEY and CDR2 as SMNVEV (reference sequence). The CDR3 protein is CASSLDTGDGYTF. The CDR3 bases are TGTGCCAGCAGTCTGGACACTGGAGATGGCTACACCTTC.

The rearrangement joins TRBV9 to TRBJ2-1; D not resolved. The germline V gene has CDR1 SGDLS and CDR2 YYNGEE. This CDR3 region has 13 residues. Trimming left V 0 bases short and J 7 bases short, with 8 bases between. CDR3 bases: TGTGCCAGCAGCGTAGCACAGCTTAATGAGCAGTTCTTC. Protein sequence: CASSVAQLNEQFF. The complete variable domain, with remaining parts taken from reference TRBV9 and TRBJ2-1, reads DSGVTQTPKHLITATGQRVTLRCSPRSGDLSVYWYQQSLDQGLQFLIQYYNGEERAKGNILERFSAQQFPDLHSELNLSSLELGDSALYFCASSVAQLNEQFFGPGTRLTVL.

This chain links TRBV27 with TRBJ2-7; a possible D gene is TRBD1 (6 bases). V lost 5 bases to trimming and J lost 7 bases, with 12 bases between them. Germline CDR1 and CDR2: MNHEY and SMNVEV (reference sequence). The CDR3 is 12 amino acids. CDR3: CASSDRFGEQYF. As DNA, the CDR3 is TGTGCCAGCAGTGACAGGTTCGGGGAGCAGTACTTC.

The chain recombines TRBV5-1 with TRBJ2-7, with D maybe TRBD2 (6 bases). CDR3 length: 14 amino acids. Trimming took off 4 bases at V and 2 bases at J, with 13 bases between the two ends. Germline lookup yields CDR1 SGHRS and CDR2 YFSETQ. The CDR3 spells CASSPGGAAYEQYF. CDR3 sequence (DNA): TGCGCCAGCAGCCCCGGGGGAGCTGCCTACGAGCAGTACTTC. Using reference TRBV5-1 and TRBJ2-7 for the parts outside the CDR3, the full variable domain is KAGVTQTPRYLIKTRGQQVTLSCSPISGHRSVSWYQQTPGQGLQFLFEYFSETQRNKGNFPGRFSGRQFSNSRSEMNVSTLELGDSALYLCASSPGGAAYEQYFGPGTRLTVT.

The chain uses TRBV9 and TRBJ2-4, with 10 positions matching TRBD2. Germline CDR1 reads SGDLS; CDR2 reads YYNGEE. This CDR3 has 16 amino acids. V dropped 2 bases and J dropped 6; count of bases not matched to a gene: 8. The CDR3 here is CASSVVAGGGRNIQYF. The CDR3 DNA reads TGTGCCAGCAGCGTGGTAGCGGGAGGAGGCAGAAACATTCAGTACTTC.

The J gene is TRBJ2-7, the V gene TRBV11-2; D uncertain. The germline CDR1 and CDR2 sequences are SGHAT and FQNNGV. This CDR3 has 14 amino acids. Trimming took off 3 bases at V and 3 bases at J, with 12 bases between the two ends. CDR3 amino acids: CASSLSSSDYEQYF. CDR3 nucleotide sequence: TGTGCCAGCAGCTTGAGTAGCTCGGACTACGAGCAGTACTTC.

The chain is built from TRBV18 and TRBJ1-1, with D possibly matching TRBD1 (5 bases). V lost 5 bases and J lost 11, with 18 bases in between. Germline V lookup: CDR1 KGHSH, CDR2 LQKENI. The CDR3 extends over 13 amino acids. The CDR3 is CASSSGSGGHAFF. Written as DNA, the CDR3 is TGTGCCAGCTCATCAGGGTCGGGAGGGCACGCTTTCTTT. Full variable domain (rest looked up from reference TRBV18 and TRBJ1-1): NAGVMQNPRHLVRRRGQEARLRCSPMKGHSHVYWYRQLPEEGLKFMVYLQKENIIDESGMPKERFSAEFPKEGPSILRIQQVVRGDSAAYFCASSSGSGGHAFFGQGTRLTVV.

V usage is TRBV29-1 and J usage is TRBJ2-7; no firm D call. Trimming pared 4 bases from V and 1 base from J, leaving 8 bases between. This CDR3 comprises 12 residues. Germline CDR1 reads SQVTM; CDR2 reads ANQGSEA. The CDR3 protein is CSVGDTSYEQYF. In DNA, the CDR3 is TGCAGCGTTGGAGACACATCCTACGAGCAGTACTTC.

CDR3 sequence (DNA): TGTGCCAGCTCACACCTTCCCCTAGCGGGAGGGGCTGACAATGAGCAGTTCTTC. Encoded protein: CASSHLPLAGGADNEQFF. This rearrangement joins TRBV18 to TRBJ2-1; the match to TRBD2 covers 12 bases. Germline V lookup: CDR1 KGHSH, CDR2 LQKENI. V lost 4 bases and J lost 5; bases outside the gene matches: 12. The CDR3 runs to 18 residues.

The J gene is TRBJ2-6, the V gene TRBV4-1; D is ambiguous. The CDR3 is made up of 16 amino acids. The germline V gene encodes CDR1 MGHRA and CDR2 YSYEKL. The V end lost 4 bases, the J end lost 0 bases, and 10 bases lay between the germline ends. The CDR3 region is CASSPLGTSGANVLTF. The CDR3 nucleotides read TGCGCCAGCAGCCCGCTAGGTACCTCTGGGGCCAACGTCCTGACTTTC.

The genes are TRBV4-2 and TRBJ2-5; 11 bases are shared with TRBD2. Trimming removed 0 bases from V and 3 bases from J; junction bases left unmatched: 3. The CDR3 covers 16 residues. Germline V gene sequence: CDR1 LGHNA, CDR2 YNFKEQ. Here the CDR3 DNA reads TGTGCCAGCAGCCAAGAGGAGACTAGCGGGAAAGAGACCCAGTACTTC. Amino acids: CASSQEETSGKETQYF.

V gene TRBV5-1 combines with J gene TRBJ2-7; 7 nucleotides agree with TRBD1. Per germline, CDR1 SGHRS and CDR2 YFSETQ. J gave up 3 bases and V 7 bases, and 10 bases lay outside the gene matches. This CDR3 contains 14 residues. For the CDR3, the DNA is TGCGCCAGCGGATGGACAGGAGGTGTCTACGAGCAGTACTTC. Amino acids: CASGWTGGVYEQYF.

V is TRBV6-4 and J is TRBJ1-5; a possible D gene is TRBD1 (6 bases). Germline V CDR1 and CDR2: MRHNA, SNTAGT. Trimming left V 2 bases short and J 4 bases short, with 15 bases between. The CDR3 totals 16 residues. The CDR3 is CASSDLFHRANQPQHF. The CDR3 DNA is TGTGCCAGCAGTGACCTTTTCCACAGGGCGAATCAGCCCCAGCATTTT.

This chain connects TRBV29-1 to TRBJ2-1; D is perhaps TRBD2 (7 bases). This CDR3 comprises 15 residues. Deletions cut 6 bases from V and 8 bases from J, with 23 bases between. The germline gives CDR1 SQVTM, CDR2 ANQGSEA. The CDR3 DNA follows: TGCAGCGTCGCGCCCGGGACCATAGGGGGGGATGAGCAGTTCTTC. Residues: CSVAPGTIGGDEQFF.

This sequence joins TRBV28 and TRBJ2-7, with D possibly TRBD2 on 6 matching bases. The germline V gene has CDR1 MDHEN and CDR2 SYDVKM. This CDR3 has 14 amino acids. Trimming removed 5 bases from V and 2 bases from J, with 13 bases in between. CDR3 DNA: TGTGCCAGCAGTATAGCGGCGCGGGCCTACGAGCAGTACTTC. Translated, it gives CASSIAARAYEQYF.

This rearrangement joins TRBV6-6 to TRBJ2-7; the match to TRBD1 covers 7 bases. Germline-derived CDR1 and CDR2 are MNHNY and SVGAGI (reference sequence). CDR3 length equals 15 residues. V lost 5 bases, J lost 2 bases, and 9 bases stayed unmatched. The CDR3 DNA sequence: TGTGCCAGCAGTCAGGGACAGCTTGGTCCCTACGAGCAGTACTTC. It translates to CASSQGQLGPYEQYF.